This TCR beta chain was retrieved from a study of human thymus T cells. CDR1 is SGHNT and CDR2 is YENEEA in the germline V gene. V was pared by 0 bases and J by 5 bases, with 2 bases between. This CDR3 contains 12 residues. Data came from immunoSEQ multiplex PCR; TCRdb stores just in-frame clones and leaves some out. The data show about 46,000 clones, with roughly 94% seen just once and 0.15% to 0.2% held by the top ten. This receptor was obtained from a girl less than two years old with a congenital heart defect but otherwise immunologically healthy. The rearrangement joins TRBV11-3 to TRBJ2-1, with unresolved D. The specimen was blood. The CDR3 DNA reads as TGTGCCAGCAGCTTAGAGGACAATGAGCAGTTCTTC. Amino acid sequence: CASSLEDNEQFF.